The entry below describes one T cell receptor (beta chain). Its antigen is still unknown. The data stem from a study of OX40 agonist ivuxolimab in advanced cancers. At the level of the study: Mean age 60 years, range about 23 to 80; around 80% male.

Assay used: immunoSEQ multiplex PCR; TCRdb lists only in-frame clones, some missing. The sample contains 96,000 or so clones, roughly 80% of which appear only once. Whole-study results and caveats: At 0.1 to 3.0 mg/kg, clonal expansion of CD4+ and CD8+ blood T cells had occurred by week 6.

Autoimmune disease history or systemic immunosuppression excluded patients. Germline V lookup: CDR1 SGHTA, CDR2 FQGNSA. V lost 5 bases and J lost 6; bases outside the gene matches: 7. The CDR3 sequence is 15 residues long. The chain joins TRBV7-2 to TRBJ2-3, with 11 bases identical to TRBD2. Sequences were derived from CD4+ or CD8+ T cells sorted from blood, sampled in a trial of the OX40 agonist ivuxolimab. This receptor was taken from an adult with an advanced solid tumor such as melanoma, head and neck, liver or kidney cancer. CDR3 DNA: TGTGCCAGCAGCCGTAGCGGGGGGGCCGGGGATACGCAGTATTTT. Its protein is CASSRSGGAGDTQYF.